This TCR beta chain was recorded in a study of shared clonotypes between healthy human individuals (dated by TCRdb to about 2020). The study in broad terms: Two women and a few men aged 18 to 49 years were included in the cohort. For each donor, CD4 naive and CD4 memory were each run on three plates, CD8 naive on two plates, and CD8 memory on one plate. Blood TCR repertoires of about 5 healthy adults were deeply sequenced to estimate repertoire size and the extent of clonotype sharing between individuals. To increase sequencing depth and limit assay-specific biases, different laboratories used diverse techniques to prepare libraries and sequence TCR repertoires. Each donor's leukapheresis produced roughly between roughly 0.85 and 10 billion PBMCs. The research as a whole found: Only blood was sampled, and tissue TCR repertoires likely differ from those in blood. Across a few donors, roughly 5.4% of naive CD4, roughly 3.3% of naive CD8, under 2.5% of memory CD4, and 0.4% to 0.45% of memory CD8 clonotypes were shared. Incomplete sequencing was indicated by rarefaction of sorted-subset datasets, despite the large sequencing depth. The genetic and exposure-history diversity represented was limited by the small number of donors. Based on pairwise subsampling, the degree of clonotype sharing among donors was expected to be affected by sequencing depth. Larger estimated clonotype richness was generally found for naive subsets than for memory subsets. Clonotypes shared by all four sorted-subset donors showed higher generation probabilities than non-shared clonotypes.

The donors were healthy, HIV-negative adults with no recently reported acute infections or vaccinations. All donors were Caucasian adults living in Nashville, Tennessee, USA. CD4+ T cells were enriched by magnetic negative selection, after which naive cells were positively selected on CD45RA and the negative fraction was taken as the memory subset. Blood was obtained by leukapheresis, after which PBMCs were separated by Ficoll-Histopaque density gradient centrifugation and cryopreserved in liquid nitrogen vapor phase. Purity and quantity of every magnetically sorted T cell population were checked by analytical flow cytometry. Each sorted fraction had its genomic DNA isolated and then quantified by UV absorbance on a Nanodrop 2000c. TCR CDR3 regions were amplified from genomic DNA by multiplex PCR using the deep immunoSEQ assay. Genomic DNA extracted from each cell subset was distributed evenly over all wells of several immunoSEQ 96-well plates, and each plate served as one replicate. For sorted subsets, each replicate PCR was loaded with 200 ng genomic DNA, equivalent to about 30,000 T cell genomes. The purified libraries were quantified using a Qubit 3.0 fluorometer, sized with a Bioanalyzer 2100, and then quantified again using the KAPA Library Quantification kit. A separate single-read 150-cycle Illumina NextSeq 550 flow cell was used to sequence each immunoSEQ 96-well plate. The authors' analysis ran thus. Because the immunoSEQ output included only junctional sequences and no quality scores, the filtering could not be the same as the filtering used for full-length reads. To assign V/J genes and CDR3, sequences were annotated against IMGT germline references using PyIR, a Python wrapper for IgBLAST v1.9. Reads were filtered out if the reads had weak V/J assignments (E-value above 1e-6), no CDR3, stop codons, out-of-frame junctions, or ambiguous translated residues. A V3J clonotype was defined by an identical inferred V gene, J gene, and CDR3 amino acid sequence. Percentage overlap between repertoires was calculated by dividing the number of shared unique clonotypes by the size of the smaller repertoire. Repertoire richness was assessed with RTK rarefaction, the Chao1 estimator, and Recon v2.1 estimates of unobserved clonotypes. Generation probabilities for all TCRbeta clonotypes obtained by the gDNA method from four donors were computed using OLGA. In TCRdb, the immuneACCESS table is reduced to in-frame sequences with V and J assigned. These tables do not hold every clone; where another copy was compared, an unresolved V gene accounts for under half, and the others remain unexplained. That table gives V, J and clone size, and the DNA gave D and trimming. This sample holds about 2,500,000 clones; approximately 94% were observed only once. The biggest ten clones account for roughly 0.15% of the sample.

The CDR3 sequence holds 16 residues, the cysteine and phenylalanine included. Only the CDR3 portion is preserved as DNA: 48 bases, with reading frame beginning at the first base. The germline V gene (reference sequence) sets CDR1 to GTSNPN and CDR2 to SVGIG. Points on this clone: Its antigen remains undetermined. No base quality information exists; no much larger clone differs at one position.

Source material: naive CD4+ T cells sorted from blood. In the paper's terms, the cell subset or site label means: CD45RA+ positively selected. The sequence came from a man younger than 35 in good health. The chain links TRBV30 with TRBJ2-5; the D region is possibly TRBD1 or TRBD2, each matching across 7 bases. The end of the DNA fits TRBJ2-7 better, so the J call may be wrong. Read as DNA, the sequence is TGTGCCTGGAGTAGAGAGACAGGGCTAGCGGCCTACGAGCAGTACTTC. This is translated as CAWSRETGLAAYEQYF.